The 21 T cell receptor beta chains below come from one sample, sequenced in a study of blood T cell repertoires in COVID-19. Sequencing was performed with immunoSEQ multiplex PCR; in TCRdb, only in-frame clones are kept and a portion is missing. The table has approximately 140,000 clones, more than 85% seen once. Sequencing was carried out using peripheral blood. These receptors originate from a middle-aged man with active or convalescent COVID-19.

The chain recombines TRBV3-1 (or the pseudogene TRBV3-2) with TRBJ2-5; tentative D call: TRBD2 (6 bases). This CDR3 comprises 13 residues. The V end was cut by 4 bases, the J end by 5 bases, with 11 bases between. Germline V gene lookup returns CDR1 LGHDT and CDR2 YNNKEL (reference sequence). For the CDR3, the DNA is TGTGCCAGCAGCCTGGGGGGACGGGAGACCCAGTACTTC. Its protein is CASSLGGRETQYF.

The chain has TRBV29-1 and TRBJ2-5; D is unresolved. V lost 4 bases and J lost 1, with 7 bases in between. The CDR3 has 12 residues. CDR1 and CDR2 from the germline V gene are SQVTM and ANQGSEA. The CDR3 region is CSVGYSQETQYF. CDR3 coding DNA: TGCAGCGTTGGGTACAGCCAAGAGACCCAGTACTTC.

The chain recombines TRBV29-1 with TRBJ2-4, with 10 bases matching TRBD1. CDR1 and CDR2 (germline): SQVTM, ANQGSEA. The J segment lost 8 bases and the V segment lost 4 bases, leaving 8 bases of the junction unmatched. The length of the CDR3 is 14 residues. The CDR3, as DNA: TGCAGCGTTGCCGGGACAGGGGCTTGGGACATTCAGTACTTC. Translated, it gives CSVAGTGAWDIQYF.

CDR3 protein: CASSILTGRVEAFF. The CDR3 DNA follows: TGTGCCAGTAGTATTTTGACAGGTCGTGTTGAAGCTTTCTTT. V gene TRBV19 combines with J gene TRBJ1-1; tentative D call: TRBD1 (6 bases). Between the trimmed V and J ends, which lost 3 bases and 7 bases, there was a span of 15 bases. Looked up from germline, CDR1 is LNHDA and CDR2 is SQIVND (reference sequence). The CDR3 covers 14 residues.

The rearrangement joins TRBV6-6 to TRBJ2-7; weak D call: TRBD1 (6 bases). The CDR3 loop spans 19 amino acids. Per the germline V gene, CDR1 is MNHNY and CDR2 is SVGAGI (reference sequence). Trimming took 5 bases from V and 2 from J, leaving 28 bases between them. The CDR3 nucleotides are TGTGCCAGCAGTCCCCGTCGGGGTTGGACAGTTCTTCCACCCTACGAGCAGTACTTC. Residues: CASSPRRGWTVLPPYEQYF.

The chain joins TRBV11-2 to TRBJ2-3, with 13 bases matching TRBD2. Germline trimming cut 1 base from V and 2 bases from J; bases unmatched to any gene: 9. The CDR3 is made up of 19 amino acids. The germline V gene has CDR1 SGHAT and CDR2 FQNNGV. The CDR3 spells CASSLVRTSGRGVTDTQYF. The CDR3 DNA sequence: TGTGCCAGCAGCTTAGTTCGGACTAGCGGGAGAGGGGTCACAGATACGCAGTATTTT.

The rearrangement links TRBV29-1 to TRBJ1-5, with TRBD1 identical over 8 bases. Germline CDR1 SQVTM, CDR2 ANQGSEA. The CDR3 is 13 residues long. Trimming cost V 4 bases and J 7 bases; bases outside gene matches: 6. DNA for the CDR3: TGCAGCGTTGGGACAGGGAATGGCCAGCCCCAGCATTTT. Translation gives CSVGTGNGQPQHF.

The gene calls are TRBV21-1 and TRBJ2-7; the table's D call of TRBD1 was not tested on the DNA. TRBV21-1 is a listed pseudogene. This CDR3 is 15 amino acids long. For the CDR3, the DNA is TGTGCCAGCACCACGGGACAGACTGTATCCTACGAGCAGTACTTC. Protein sequence: CASTTGQTVSYEQYF.

V and J are TRBV20-1 and TRBJ1-5, with D possibly TRBD1 on 6 matching bases. This CDR3 has 13 residues. Trimming left V 3 bases short and J 7 bases short, with 13 bases between. Germline lookup yields CDR1 DFQATT and CDR2 SNEGSKA (reference sequence). The chain's CDR3 is CSASAGVGQPQHF. CDR3 sequence (DNA): TGCAGTGCTAGTGCAGGGGTGGGACAGCCCCAGCATTTT.

This chain joins TRBV6-1 and TRBJ1-1; D perhaps matches TRBD1 (6 bases). The CDR3 has 18 residues. Trimming removed 0 bases at V and 1 base at J, with 18 bases between. Per the germline V gene, CDR1 is MNHNS and CDR2 is SASEGT. CDR3 in amino acids: CASSEARWVAGANTEAFF. In DNA, the CDR3 is TGTGCCAGCAGTGAAGCGCGCTGGGTGGCAGGGGCGAACACTGAAGCTTTCTTT.

This clone was seen only once. The chain carries TRBV2 and TRBJ1-6; no clear D. This CDR3 region has 13 residues. V lost 7 bases and J 7 bases, leaving 11 bases between the germline ends. The germline V gene has CDR1 SNHLY and CDR2 FYNNEI. CDR3 nucleotide sequence: TGTGCCAGCATGGGCCAGATAAATTCACCCCTCCACTTT. Protein product: CASMGQINSPLHF.

The CDR3 DNA reads as TGTGCCAGTAGTGGGAGAGTCCGCGAAGCTTTCTTT. It codes for CASSGRVREAFF. The J gene is TRBJ1-1, the V gene TRBV19; D is ambiguous. Germline V gene sequence: CDR1 LNHDA, CDR2 SQIVND (reference sequence). Trimming removed 5 bases at V and 8 bases at J, with 12 bases between. The CDR3 spans 12 residues.

This chain joins TRBV5-1 and TRBJ1-6; D possibly corresponds to TRBD1 (6 bases). The V end lost 2 bases, the J end lost 8 bases, and 11 bases lay between the germline ends. Germline V gene lookup returns CDR1 SGHRS and CDR2 YFSETQ. CDR3 length equals 14 residues. The CDR3 nucleotides are TGCGCCAGCAGCTTCAGGGGAGGGGATTCACCCCTCCACTTT. It encodes CASSFRGGDSPLHF.

The V call is TRBV24-1, the J call TRBJ1-1; D remains ambiguous. The CDR3 sequence is 15 residues long. With 4 bases removed from V and 2 bases from J, the gap between germline ends came to 13 bases. In germline, CDR1 is KGHDR, CDR2 SFDVKD. This CDR3 reads CATSERKNSNTEAFF. DNA of the CDR3: TGTGCCACCAGTGAGAGAAAGAACTCTAACACTGAAGCTTTCTTT.

The chain combines TRBV29-1 with TRBJ1-5; 12 bases are a match to TRBD1. Germline-derived CDR1 and CDR2 are SQVTM and ANQGSEA. This CDR3 has 14 residues. V lost 7 bases, J lost 8 bases, and 9 bases stayed unmatched. CDR3 loop: CSAGTGGLGEPQHF. The DNA for the CDR3 is TGCAGCGCCGGGACAGGGGGCCTTGGGGAGCCCCAGCATTTT.

V is TRBV28 and J is TRBJ2-1, with D possibly matching TRBD2 (7 bases). V was pared by 4 bases and J by 2 bases, with 18 bases between. CDR3 size: 17 residues. Germline loops: CDR1 MDHEN, CDR2 SYDVKM. DNA for the CDR3: TGTGCCAGCAGTTCCCACGCCGAGGGGGGGACCTACAATGAGCAGTTCTTC. Its protein product is CASSSHAEGGTYNEQFF. The variable domain in full, with the rest retrieved from reference TRBV28 and TRBJ2-1, is DVKVTQSSRYLVKRTGEKVFLECVQDMDHENMFWYRQDPGLGLRLIYFSYDVKMKEKGDIPEGYSVSREKKERFSLILESASTNQTSMYLCASSSHAEGGTYNEQFFGPGTRLTVL.

The sample holds one count of this clone. The rearrangement joins TRBV10-3 to TRBJ1-1; 9 bases are a match to TRBD1. This CDR3 has 16 amino acids. Germline lookup yields CDR1 ENHRY and CDR2 SYGVKD. The V gene end was trimmed by 0 bases and the J gene end by 4 bases; junction bases not matched to a gene: 6. CDR3 sequence (DNA): TGTGCCATCAGTGAGTCTACAGGGGGCGAGGGCACTGAAGCTTTCTTT. It translates to CAISESTGGEGTEAFF.

Only one count was recorded for this clone. The chain is built from TRBV27 and TRBJ2-5; 7 bases match TRBD1. Germline loops: CDR1 MNHEY, CDR2 SMNVEV (reference sequence). This CDR3 is 16 amino acids long. J gave up 5 bases and V 2 bases, and 11 bases lay outside the gene matches. The DNA of the CDR3 is TGTGCCAGCAGTTTAAGCAATCAGGGGGTCACGGAGACCCAGTACTTC. Its protein product is CASSLSNQGVTETQYF.

The genes are TRBV19 and TRBJ2-1, with D maybe TRBD1 (6 bases). Germline V gene data show CDR1 as LNHDA and CDR2 as SQIVND (reference sequence). Trimming took 3 bases from V and 0 from J, leaving 12 bases between them. This CDR3 spans 16 amino acids. The CDR3 sequence: CASSILGGSSYNEQFF. The CDR3 nucleotides read TGTGCCAGTAGTATTTTAGGGGGAAGCTCCTACAATGAGCAGTTCTTC.

This clone was seen only a few times. V gene TRBV28 combines with J gene TRBJ2-7; 10 bases line up with TRBD1. The germline V gene has CDR1 MDHEN and CDR2 SYDVKM. Germline trimming cut 8 bases from V and 4 bases from J; bases unmatched to any gene: 5. The CDR3 has 13 amino acids. The CDR3 bases are TGTGCCAGCCGAGGACAGGGGGGTTACGAGCAGTACTTC. This gives the protein CASRGQGGYEQYF.

This clone has just one count. This chain uses TRBV5-1 with TRBJ2-2; the match to TRBD2 covers 8 bases. After removal of 1 base from V and 8 bases from J, the junction contained 13 bases not matched to a gene. CDR3 size: 17 residues. Germline assignment: CDR1 SGHRS and CDR2 YFSETQ. CDR3 DNA: TGCGCCAGCAGCTTGAGGCCTAGCGGGTTCTCAGCAGGGGAGCTGTTTTTT. It codes for CASSLRPSGFSAGELFF.